This T cell receptor beta chain is drawn from a study of type 1 regulatory T cells. This clonotype was counted a few times. Its cognate antigen is unknown. In TCRdb, the reads were re-called with MiXCR into one record per CDR3 protein. The table has tens of thousands of distinct CDR3 sequences, 12% seen once. Trimming took off 1 base at V and 0 bases at J, with 10 bases between the two ends. Germline CDR1 is SEHNR and CDR2 is FQNEAQ (reference sequence). The CDR3 is made up of 17 amino acids. The chain employs TRBV7-9 and TRBJ2-6, with D possibly matching TRBD1 (5 bases). The TCR sequence derives from a human donor in good health. What was sequenced was cultured non-Tr1 T cells, either the whole culture or a sorted T cell fraction (not recorded which). The CDR3 nucleotides read TGTGCCAGCAGCTTAGGGTTGGACAACTCTGGGGCCAACGTCCTGACTTTC. It encodes CASSLGLDNSGANVLTF. The complete variable domain, with remaining parts taken from reference TRBV7-9 and TRBJ2-6, reads DTGVSQNPRHKITKRGQNVTFRCDPISEHNRLYWYRQTLGQGPEFLTYFQNEAQLEKSRLLSDRFSAERPKGSFSTLEIQRTEQGDSAMYLCASSLGLDNSGANVLTFGAGSRLTVL.